This T cell receptor beta chain is from a study of vaccination effects on CD4 cells after COVID-19 (dated by TCRdb to between 2021 and 2024). As for the study more broadly: Each participant got two doses of an mRNA SARS-CoV-2 vaccine, either BNT162b2 or mRNA-1273. SARS-CoV-2 spike-specific CD4+ TCR repertoires from before and after mRNA vaccination were compared in COVID-19 convalescent patients and in infection-naive vaccine recipients. Altogether, 10 COVID-19 convalescent patients and a few SARS-CoV-2-naive healthy vaccine recipients made up the full study. In the study, cultures from other donors were sequenced using the Oncomine TCR Beta short-read assay on an Illumina iSeq 100. Paper-wide results and their limitations: Marked clonal contraction was observed in both infection-induced and vaccine-induced clones at late post-vaccination timepoints, consistent with waning T cell responses. Among healthy vaccine recipients, nearly all vaccine-induced clones were SARS-CoV-2 mono-reactive, and just 1 of 255 was cross-reactive with common cold coronaviruses. The study was limited by a small number of convalescent patients and lacked early post-infection timepoints.

CDR1 and CDR2 were assigned from the germline V gene as SNHLY and FYNNEI. Relative to germline, V is missing 4 bases and J is missing 2 bases, with 9 bases of the junction outside any gene match. The CDR3 runs 18 residues from the cysteine to the phenylalanine. The DNA shown is the 54-base CDR3, in frame from base 1. Note on this clone: No antigen is known for it. No much larger clonotype is one base removed from it; base qualities were not supplied.

The library was produced with the immunoSEQ multiplex PCR assay. DNA from the cultured and isolated CD4+ T cells underwent TCR beta CDR3 sequencing. The authors processed their data as follows. Non-productive TCR sequences were removed, reads were trimmed to the CDR3 region, and CDR3s of at least 7 amino acids were retained. Antigen-specific clonotypes were identified using the MANAFEST web app by comparison of expansion in peptide wells against reference cultures. Positive clones required FDR<0.05 expansion versus reference and all other wells, odds ratio above 5, and frequency above 0.1% in two replicate wells. A clonotype was defined as cross-reactive if the clonotype was significantly expanded both in SARS-CoV-2 spike wells and in at least one common cold coronavirus spike condition. Levenshtein distance calculated with the stringdist R package was used to assess CDR3 similarity, and unrooted trees were constructed with ape in R 3.6.1. TCRdb limited this immuneACCESS table to in-frame rearrangements with V and J called. A share of clones is missing; checked studies link under half to unresolved V genes, and the rest is unexplained. V and J calls and clone size are given by that table; D and trimming were obtained from the DNA. Recorded for this sample are approximately 30,000 clones; 72% of them occurred a single time. The ten top clones hold 10% of the sample.

In the ViraFEST assay, PBMC were stimulated with viral peptide pools, and antigen-specific CD4+ T cell clonotypes were then identified by expansion using TCR sequencing. After less than eleven days of culture, CD4+ T cells were isolated with the EasySep CD4+ T cell isolation kit. The absence of prior SARS-CoV-2 infection in healthy vaccine recipients was confirmed by negative nucleocapsid antibodies before and after vaccination. Each well held two million PBMC cultured in IMDM containing roughly 5.1% human AB serum, about 10 IU/ml IL-2 and gentamicin, along with about 10 ug/ml peptides. Half of the culture medium was replaced with fresh IL-2-containing medium on days 3 and 7. Unless noted otherwise, every peptide stimulation condition was grown in triplicate wells. PBMC were separated from whole blood using Ficoll-Paque Plus gradient centrifugation and were then either cryopreserved at -140C or used fresh. The overlapping peptide pools covered the spike proteins of SARS-CoV-2 as well as those of the common cold coronaviruses HCoV-NL63, HCoV-OC43 and HCoV-229E. Genomic DNA was extracted from cultured CD4+ T cells with the QIAamp micro DNA kit.

The source is a human donor who received a COVID-19 vaccine. The source material was CD4+ T cells from PBMCs cultured with SARS-CoV-2 spike peptides, sampled before COVID-19 vaccination. Sample cell subset or site, as interpreted from the label and publication: SARS-CoV-2 spike overlapping peptide pool stimulation. Recombination joined TRBV2 with TRBJ2-1; 12 nucleotides in the junction match TRBD2. In nucleotide form, the sequence is TGTGCCAGCAGTGGCCCCACGCTAGCGGGAGGGGCCTACAATGAGCAGTTCTTC. Its translation is CASSGPTLAGGAYNEQFF.